This T cell receptor (beta chain) appears in the sequencing data of a study of T-cell reconstitution after alpha-beta-depleted transplantation in children. This sample's TCRbeta library carried unique molecular identifier barcodes. TCRdb re-analysed the PCR reads in MiXCR, keeping a single row per CDR3 protein. Found here are around 800,000 distinct CDR3 sequences, less than 20% of them singletons; the top ten hold 5%. Concerning this clonotype itself: What it binds is not known.

Findings and limits, study-wide: The authors attributed T-cell counts and diversity one year after transplant mostly to newly produced T cells. There were some patients whose high TCRbeta diversity at day 60 came from surviving recipient T cells and thymic progenitors.

The CDR3 is 15 amino acids. In germline, CDR1 is MGHRA, CDR2 YSYEKL. The J segment lost 4 bases and the V segment lost 2 bases, leaving 3 bases of the junction unmatched. The chain combines TRBV4-1 with TRBJ2-3, with 10 bases identical to TRBD2. The source is a male patient between 5 and 17 years old who had a stem cell transplant for acute lymphoblastic leukemia, so the T cells may come from the graft donor. The specimen was PBMCs, mostly from graft donor cells, collected 360 days after TCRalphabeta/CD19-depleted stem cell transplant. CDR3 sequence reads: CASSQPSGRPDTQYF. CDR3 coding DNA: TGCGCCAGCAGCCAACCTAGCGGGAGACCAGATACGCAGTATTTT.